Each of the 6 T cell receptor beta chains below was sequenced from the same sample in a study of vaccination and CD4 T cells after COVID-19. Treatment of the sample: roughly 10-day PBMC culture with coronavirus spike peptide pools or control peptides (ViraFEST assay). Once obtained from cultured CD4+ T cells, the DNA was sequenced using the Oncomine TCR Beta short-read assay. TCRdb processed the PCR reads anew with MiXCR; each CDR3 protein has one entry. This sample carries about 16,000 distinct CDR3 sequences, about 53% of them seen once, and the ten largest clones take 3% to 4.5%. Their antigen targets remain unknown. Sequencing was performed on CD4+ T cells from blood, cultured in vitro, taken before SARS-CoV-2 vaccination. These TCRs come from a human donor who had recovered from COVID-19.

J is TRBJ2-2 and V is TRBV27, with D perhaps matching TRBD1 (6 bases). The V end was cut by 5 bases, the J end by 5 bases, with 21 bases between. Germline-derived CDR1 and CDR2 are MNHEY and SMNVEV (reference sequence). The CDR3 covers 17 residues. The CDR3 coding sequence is TGTGCCAGCAGTCAGCGGACAGCCGTCGCGAGAACCGGGGAGCTGTTTTTT. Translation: CASSQRTAVARTGELFF.

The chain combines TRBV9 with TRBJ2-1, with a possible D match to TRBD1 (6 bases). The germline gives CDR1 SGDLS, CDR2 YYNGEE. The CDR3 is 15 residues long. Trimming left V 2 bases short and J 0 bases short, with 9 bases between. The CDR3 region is CASSVRDISYNEQFF. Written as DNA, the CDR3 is TGTGCCAGCAGCGTCCGGGACATCTCCTACAATGAGCAGTTCTTC. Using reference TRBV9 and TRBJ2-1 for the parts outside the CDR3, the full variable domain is DSGVTQTPKHLITATGQRVTLRCSPRSGDLSVYWYQQSLDQGLQFLIQYYNGEERAKGNILERFSAQQFPDLHSELNLSSLELGDSALYFCASSVRDISYNEQFFGPGTRLTVL.

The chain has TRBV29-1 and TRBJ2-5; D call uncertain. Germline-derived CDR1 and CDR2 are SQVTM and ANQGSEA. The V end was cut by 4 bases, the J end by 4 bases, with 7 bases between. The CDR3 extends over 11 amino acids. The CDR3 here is CSVAERETQYF. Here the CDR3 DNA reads TGCAGCGTTGCCGAGCGAGAGACCCAGTACTTC.

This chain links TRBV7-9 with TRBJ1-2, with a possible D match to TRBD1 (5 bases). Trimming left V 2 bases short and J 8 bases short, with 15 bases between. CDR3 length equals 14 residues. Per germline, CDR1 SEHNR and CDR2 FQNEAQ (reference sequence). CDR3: CASSLYEGLEGYTF. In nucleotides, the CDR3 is TGTGCCAGCAGCTTATATGAGGGGTTGGAGGGCTACACCTTC.

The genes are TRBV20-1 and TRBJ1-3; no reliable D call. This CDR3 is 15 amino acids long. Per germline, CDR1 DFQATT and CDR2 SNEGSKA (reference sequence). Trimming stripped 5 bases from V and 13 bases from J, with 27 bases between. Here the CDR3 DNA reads TGCAGTGCTCGACCCGGACGGCATAATGCTGGGGTGATATATTTT. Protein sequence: CSARPGRHNAGVIYF.

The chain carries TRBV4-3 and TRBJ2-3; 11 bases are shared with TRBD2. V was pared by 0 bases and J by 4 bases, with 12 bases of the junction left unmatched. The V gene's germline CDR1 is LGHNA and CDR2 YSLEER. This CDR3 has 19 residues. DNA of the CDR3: TGCGCCAGCAGCCAAGATCTACTAGCGGGAGTAGGGTGGGCAGATACGCAGTATTTT. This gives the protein CASSQDLLAGVGWADTQYF.